Shown below are 26 T cell receptor beta chains from a single sample sequenced in a study of blood T cell repertoires in COVID-19. Sequenced by immunoSEQ multiplex PCR; TCRdb stores in-frame clones only, minus some. The sample lists over 100,000 clones; approximately 90% were seen once. Sequencing was performed on peripheral blood. These receptors came from a man aged 55 to 70 with COVID-19, enrolled during active disease.

This chain links TRBV14 with TRBJ2-3; 7 nucleotides agree with TRBD2. This CDR3 contains 14 residues. Trimming removed 5 bases from V and 1 base from J; junction bases left unmatched: 3. CDR1 and CDR2 (germline): SGHDN, FVKESK. CDR3 sequence reads: CASSYRGGTDTQYF. The CDR3 DNA reads TGTGCCAGCAGCTACCGGGGGGGCACAGATACGCAGTATTTT.

In regard to this clone: The identical CDR3 is also encoded by other nucleotide sequences in the sample. The chain links TRBV19 to TRBJ2-1; D not certain. Germline V CDR1 and CDR2: LNHDA, SQIVND (reference sequence). Trimming stripped 1 base from V and 7 bases from J, with 5 bases between. The CDR3 runs to 12 residues. In DNA form, the CDR3 reads TGTGCCAGTAGTATAGCAGGTAATGAGCAGTTCTTC. The encoded protein is CASSIAGNEQFF.

The sample holds a few counts of this clone. The J gene is TRBJ2-1, the V gene TRBV4-3; 7 bases agree with TRBD1. Losses at the gene ends were 3 bases for V and 9 bases for J; bases not matched to a gene: 11. This CDR3 region has 15 residues. Per germline, CDR1 LGHNA and CDR2 YSLEER. This CDR3 reads CASSQASTGLGEQFF. DNA for the CDR3: TGCGCCAGCAGCCAGGCCTCGACAGGGTTGGGTGAGCAGTTCTTC.

This chain uses TRBV7-2 with TRBJ1-6; 7 nucleotides match TRBD1. Germline CDR1 is SGHTA and CDR2 is FQGNSA. Losses at the gene ends were 5 bases for V and 7 bases for J; bases not matched to a gene: 8. The CDR3 totals 15 residues. For the CDR3, the DNA is TGTGCCAGCAGCATCCAGACAGGGTACAATTCACCCCTCCACTTT. Its protein product is CASSIQTGYNSPLHF.

CDR3 region: CAIRTGATYEQYF. The CDR3 nucleotides read TGTGCCATTCGGACAGGGGCCACCTACGAGCAGTACTTC. The chain recombines TRBV10-3 with TRBJ2-7; 9 bases align to TRBD1. Germline V CDR1 and CDR2: ENHRY, SYGVKD. V shed 9 bases, J shed 2 bases, and the junction held 5 bases outside the gene matches. The CDR3 has 13 amino acids.

V is TRBV18 and J is TRBJ1-5; D unclear. The V gene's germline CDR1 is KGHSH and CDR2 LQKENI. This CDR3 is 13 amino acids long. V shed 2 bases and J shed 7 bases, with 9 bases lying between them. The CDR3, as DNA: TGTGCCAGCTCACCATTGGGAGGGCAGCCCCAGCATTTT. Amino acids: CASSPLGGQPQHF.

This clone has just one count. The V gene is TRBV6-2 or TRBV6-3, the J gene TRBJ2-3, with 7 bases matching TRBD2. Losses at the gene ends were 6 bases for V and 0 bases for J; bases not matched to a gene: 12. Germline values: CDR1 MNHEY, CDR2 SVGEGT. The CDR3 has 17 residues. Here the CDR3 reads CASSRRLALTSTDTQYF. In nucleotides, the CDR3 is TGTGCCAGCAGCCGCAGACTAGCCCTAACTAGCACAGATACGCAGTATTTT.

A single count supports this clone. The rearrangement links TRBV12-5 to TRBJ1-2; TRBD1 matches at 10 bases. The CDR3 is made up of 12 amino acids. V dropped 5 bases and J dropped 7; count of bases not matched to a gene: 1. CDR1 is LGHNT, CDR2 FRNRAP, per germline. CDR3 DNA: TGTGCTAGTGGTCGACAGGGGGCTGGCTACACCTTC. As protein: CASGRQGAGYTF.

The chain combines TRBV18 with TRBJ2-7; 7 bases fit TRBD2. Per the germline V gene, CDR1 is KGHSH and CDR2 is LQKENI. V was pared by 3 bases and J by 3 bases, with 2 bases of the junction left unmatched. CDR3 size: 13 residues. CDR3 residues: CASSPGGGYEQYF. The CDR3 region has the DNA TGTGCCAGCTCACCGGGGGGGGGCTACGAGCAGTACTTC.

The chain carries TRBV30 and TRBJ2-1, with D unclear. CDR3 length: 12 residues. V dropped 0 bases and J dropped 10 bases, with 10 bases sitting between them. CDR1 and CDR2 (germline): GTSNPN, SVGIG (reference sequence). This chain's CDR3 is CAWSVSVEEQFF. The CDR3 DNA reads as TGTGCCTGGAGTGTATCGGTTGAGGAGCAGTTCTTC.

The chain joins TRBV4-1 to TRBJ1-2, with D perhaps matching TRBD1 (5 bases). The germline V gene has CDR1 MGHRA and CDR2 YSYEKL. Deletions cut 0 bases from V and 4 bases from J, with 12 bases between. The CDR3 totals 15 residues. The DNA for the CDR3 is TGCGCCAGCAGCCAAGAAAACTCAGGGCTCTATGGCTACACCTTC. Translated, it gives CASSQENSGLYGYTF.

This clone was detected once. The V gene is TRBV5-4, the J gene TRBJ2-7; D may be TRBD1 (6 bases). CDR3 length: 14 amino acids. CDR1 SGHNT and CDR2 YYREEE come from the germline V gene (reference sequence). The V end lost 5 bases, the J end lost 1 base, and 13 bases lay between the germline ends. Written as DNA, the CDR3 is TGTGCCAGCAGTCTACAGGGAGCTTCCTACGAGCAGTACTTC. It translates to CASSLQGASYEQYF.

The chain carries TRBV21-1 and TRBJ1-1; TRBD1 was called by the table and not checked on the DNA. TRBV21-1 is a known pseudogene. CDR3 length: 17 residues. The CDR3 coding sequence is TGTGCCAGCACCTCCGGGACAGGGGCGTTGTGGGGCACTGAAGCTTTCTTT. Protein sequence: CASTSGTGALWGTEAFF.

The rearrangement uses TRBV10-1 and TRBJ1-2, with 8 bases fitting TRBD1. CDR1 WNHNN and CDR2 SYGVQD come from the germline V gene (reference sequence). CDR3 size: 15 residues. The junction had 9 bases not matched to a gene; V was cut back by 7 bases and J by 2 bases. The CDR3 sequence is CASNPPTGDNYGYTF. CDR3 coding DNA: TGCGCCAGCAACCCCCCGACAGGGGACAACTATGGCTACACCTTC.

This clone was seen more than once but under ten times. The chain carries TRBV18 and TRBJ1-6; D not certain. The CDR3 has 12 amino acids. Germline CDR1 and CDR2: KGHSH and LQKENI. V lost 3 bases, J lost 6 bases, and 3 bases lay in between. The CDR3 sequence: CASSPFNSPLHF. Here the CDR3 DNA reads TGTGCCAGCTCACCCTTTAATTCACCCCTCCACTTT.

J is TRBJ1-5 and V is TRBV4-1; possibly TRBD1 for D (6 bases). Per the germline V gene, CDR1 is MGHRA and CDR2 is YSYEKL. The length of the CDR3 is 18 residues. The V gene lost 0 bases and the J gene lost 6 bases, with 21 bases spanning the gap. CDR3 residues: CASSQDEAQGLGSQPQHF. CDR3 nucleotides: TGCGCCAGCAGCCAAGATGAGGCCCAGGGGTTGGGAAGTCAGCCCCAGCATTTT.

The CDR3 DNA sequence: TGTGCCAGCAGCCAAGATTTTAAGGGGATGGGGAGCTACACCTTC. Protein sequence: CASSQDFKGMGSYTF. The rearrangement links TRBV4-2 to TRBJ1-2; the D gene is possibly TRBD1 (5 bases). The length of the CDR3 is 15 residues. The germline gives CDR1 LGHNA, CDR2 YNFKEQ. Trimming removed 0 bases at V and 9 bases at J, with 17 bases between.

CDR3 sequence: CASRRTGKSNEKLFF. CDR3 bases: TGCGCCAGCAGACGGACAGGGAAGTCTAATGAAAAACTGTTTTTT. This sequence joins TRBV5-1 and TRBJ1-4; 8 bases are a match to TRBD1. Per the germline V gene, CDR1 is SGHRS and CDR2 is YFSETQ. CDR3 length equals 15 residues. V shed 5 bases, J shed 3 bases, and the junction held 6 bases outside the gene matches.

CDR3 DNA: TGTGCCAGCAGCCAGGGCAGAGTTAATCAGCCCCAGCATTTT. Residues: CASSQGRVNQPQHF. This rearrangement joins TRBV3-1 (or the pseudogene TRBV3-2) to TRBJ1-5; D ambiguous. The CDR3 has 14 residues. V gave up 3 bases and J gave up 4 bases, with 10 bases separating them. Looked up from germline, CDR1 is LGHDT and CDR2 is YNNKEL (reference sequence).

The V and J genes are TRBV7-2 and TRBJ2-6; perhaps TRBD1 as D (6 bases). This CDR3 is 15 amino acids long. Germline loops: CDR1 SGHTA, CDR2 FQGNSA. With 2 bases removed from V and 4 bases from J, the gap between germline ends came to 9 bases. This CDR3 reads CASSLSGTGANVLTF. The DNA of the CDR3 is TGTGCCAGCAGCTTATCAGGGACAGGGGCCAACGTCCTGACTTTC.

The V and J genes are TRBV28 and TRBJ1-3; 9 bases agree with TRBD1. This CDR3 is 14 amino acids long. With 4 bases clipped from V and 7 bases from J, the junction kept 5 bases outside the gene matches. Germline CDR1 reads MDHEN; CDR2 reads SYDVKM. The CDR3 region is CASSSTGGENTIYF. The CDR3 region has the DNA TGTGCCAGCAGTTCTACAGGGGGCGAGAACACCATATATTTT.

J is TRBJ1-5 and V is TRBV30, with 8 nucleotides matching TRBD1. The CDR3 sequence is 14 residues long. V lost 4 bases to trimming and J lost 7 bases; unmatched junction nucleotides: 9. Germline V gene sequence: CDR1 GTSNPN, CDR2 SVGIG (reference sequence). The CDR3 sequence: CAWTSQGAGQPQHF. The CDR3 nucleotides read TGTGCCTGGACGTCTCAGGGGGCAGGGCAGCCCCAGCATTTT. The whole variable domain, remainder taken from reference TRBV30 and TRBJ1-5, is SQTIHQWPATLVQPVGSPLSLECTVEGTSNPNLYWYRQAAGRGLQLLFYSVGIGQISSEVPQNLSASRPQDRQFILSSKKLLLSDSGFYLCAWTSQGAGQPQHFGDGTRLSIL.

V and J are TRBV3-1 (or the pseudogene TRBV3-2) and TRBJ1-5, with a tentative D call TRBD1 (5 bases). Germline assignment: CDR1 LGHDT and CDR2 YNNKEL (reference sequence). V was shortened by 6 bases and J by 2 bases, with 11 bases between the two germline ends. CDR3 length equals 14 residues. The CDR3 spells CASSRKGGNQPQHF. The DNA of the CDR3 is TGTGCCAGCAGTCGAAAAGGGGGCAATCAGCCCCAGCATTTT.

CDR3 nucleotides: TGTGCCAGCAGCGTAGCGGGGGGATCCTTAAGCTCCTACGAGCAGTACTTC. Encoded protein: CASSVAGGSLSSYEQYF. The rearrangement joins TRBV3-1 (or the pseudogene TRBV3-2) to TRBJ2-7; 10 bases map to TRBD2. Germline CDR1 reads LGHDT; CDR2 reads YNNKEL (reference sequence). The CDR3 loop spans 17 amino acids. V dropped 5 bases and J dropped 0; count of bases not matched to a gene: 10.

The rearrangement links TRBV7-9 to TRBJ1-2; tentative D call: TRBD1 (5 bases). Trimming removed 0 bases from V and 3 bases from J, with 11 bases in between. Germline lookup yields CDR1 SEHNR and CDR2 FQNEAQ (reference sequence). The CDR3 contains 15 residues. CDR3 residues: CASSLAGAWDYGYTF. The CDR3 DNA sequence: TGTGCCAGCAGCTTAGCTGGGGCCTGGGACTATGGCTACACCTTC.

The V and J genes are TRBV30 and TRBJ1-2; no clear D. CDR3 size: 14 residues. CDR1 and CDR2 (germline): GTSNPN, SVGIG (reference sequence). V lost 5 bases, J lost 7 bases, and 20 bases lay in between. DNA of the CDR3: TGTGCCTGGCGGCCACTCCGGGGTTCGTTTGGCTACACCTTC. Translation: CAWRPLRGSFGYTF.